This TCR beta chain derives from a study of T cell repertoires in cytomegalovirus infection. As regards this clonotype: Its antigen is unknown.

TCRdb reprocessed the reads with MiXCR, giving one entry per CDR3 protein. This sample has fewer than 350,000 distinct CDR3 sequences, with approximately 32% found just once. The germline gives CDR1 LNHDA, CDR2 SQIVND (reference sequence). The CDR3 extends over 16 amino acids. Trimming stripped 8 bases from V and 2 bases from J, with 21 bases between. The TCR originated in a human donor in good health (CMV status not recorded). Some clones in this sample may be carry-over from other donors' samples. The starting material was cultured PBMCs, obtained from culture after CMV antigen stimulation. The gene calls are TRBV19 and TRBJ1-2; possible D gene TRBD1, 6 bases. DNA of the CDR3: TGTGCCAGTTCGCGTCGCAGGGACACTACAAACTATGGCTACACCTTC. Translation gives CASSRRRDTTNYGYTF.